The entry that follows covers one TCR beta chain sequence. TCRdb called the 5' RACE reads again in MiXCR, with one record for every CDR3 protein. The sample has about 350,000 distinct CDR3 sequences; approximately 13% are singletons. This specimen belongs to a study of T-cell memory formation after mild COVID-19. Trimming shortened V by 9 bases and J by 9 bases, and 18 bases separated the two germline ends. The CDR3 totals 13 residues. Germline V gene data show CDR1 as LNHDA and CDR2 as SQIVND (reference sequence). The sample taken for sequencing was PBMCs or a T cell subset sorted from them (not recorded which). The chain links TRBV19 to TRBJ2-1, with D perhaps TRBD1 (7 bases). The TCR originated in a man aged 18 to 29 who had mild COVID-19 (a few samples of this study predate the infection). Cell type and time point are not known. This CDR3 reads CASSSSGGSEQFF. The CDR3 DNA reads as TGTGCCAGCTCCTCCTCAGGGGGGAGTGAGCAGTTCTTC.